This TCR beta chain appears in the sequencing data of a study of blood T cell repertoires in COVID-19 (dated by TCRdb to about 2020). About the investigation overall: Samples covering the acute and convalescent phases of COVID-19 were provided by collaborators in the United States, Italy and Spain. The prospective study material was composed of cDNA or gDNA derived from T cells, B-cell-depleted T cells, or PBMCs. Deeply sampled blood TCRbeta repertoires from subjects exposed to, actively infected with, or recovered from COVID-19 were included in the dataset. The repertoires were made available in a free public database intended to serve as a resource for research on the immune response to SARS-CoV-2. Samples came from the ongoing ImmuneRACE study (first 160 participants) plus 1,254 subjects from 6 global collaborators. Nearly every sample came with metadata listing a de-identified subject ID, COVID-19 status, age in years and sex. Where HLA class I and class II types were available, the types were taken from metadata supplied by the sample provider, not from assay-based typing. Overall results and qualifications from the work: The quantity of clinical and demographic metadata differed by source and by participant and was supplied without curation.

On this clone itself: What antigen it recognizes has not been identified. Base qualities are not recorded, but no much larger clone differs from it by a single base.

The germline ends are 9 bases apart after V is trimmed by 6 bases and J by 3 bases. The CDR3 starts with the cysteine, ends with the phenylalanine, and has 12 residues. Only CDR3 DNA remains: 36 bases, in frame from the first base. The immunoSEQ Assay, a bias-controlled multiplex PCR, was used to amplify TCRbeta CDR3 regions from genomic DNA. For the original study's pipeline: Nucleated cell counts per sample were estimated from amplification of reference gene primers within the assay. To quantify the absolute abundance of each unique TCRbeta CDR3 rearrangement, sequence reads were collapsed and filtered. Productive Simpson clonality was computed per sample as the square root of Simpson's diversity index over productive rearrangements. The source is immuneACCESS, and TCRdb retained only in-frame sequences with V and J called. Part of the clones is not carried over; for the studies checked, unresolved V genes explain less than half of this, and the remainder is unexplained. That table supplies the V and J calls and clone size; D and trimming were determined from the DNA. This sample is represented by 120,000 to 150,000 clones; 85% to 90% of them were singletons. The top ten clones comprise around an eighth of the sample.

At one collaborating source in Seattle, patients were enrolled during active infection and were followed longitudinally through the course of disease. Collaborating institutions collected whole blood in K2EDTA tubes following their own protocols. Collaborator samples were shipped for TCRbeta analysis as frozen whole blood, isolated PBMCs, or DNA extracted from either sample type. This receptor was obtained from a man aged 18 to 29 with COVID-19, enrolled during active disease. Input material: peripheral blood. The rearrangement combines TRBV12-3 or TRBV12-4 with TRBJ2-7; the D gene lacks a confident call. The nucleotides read TGTGCCAGCAGCCTTTACAACTACGAGCAGTACTTC. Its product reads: CASSLYNYEQYF.